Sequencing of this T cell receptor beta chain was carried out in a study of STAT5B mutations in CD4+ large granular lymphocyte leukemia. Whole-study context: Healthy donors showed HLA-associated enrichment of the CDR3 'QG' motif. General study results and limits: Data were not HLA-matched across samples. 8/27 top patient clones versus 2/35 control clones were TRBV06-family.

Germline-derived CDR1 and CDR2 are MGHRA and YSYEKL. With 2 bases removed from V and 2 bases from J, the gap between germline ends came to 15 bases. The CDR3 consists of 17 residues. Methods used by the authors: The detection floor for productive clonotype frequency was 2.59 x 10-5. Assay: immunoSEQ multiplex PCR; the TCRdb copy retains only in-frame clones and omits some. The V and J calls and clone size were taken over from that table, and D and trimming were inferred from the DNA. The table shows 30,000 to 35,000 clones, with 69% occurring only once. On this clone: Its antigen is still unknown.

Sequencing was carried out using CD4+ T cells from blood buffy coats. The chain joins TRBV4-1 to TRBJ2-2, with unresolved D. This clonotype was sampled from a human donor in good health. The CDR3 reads CASSQRSGNLNTGELFF. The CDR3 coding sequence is TGCGCCAGCAGCCAACGGTCCGGAAACCTCAACACCGGGGAGCTGTTTTTT.